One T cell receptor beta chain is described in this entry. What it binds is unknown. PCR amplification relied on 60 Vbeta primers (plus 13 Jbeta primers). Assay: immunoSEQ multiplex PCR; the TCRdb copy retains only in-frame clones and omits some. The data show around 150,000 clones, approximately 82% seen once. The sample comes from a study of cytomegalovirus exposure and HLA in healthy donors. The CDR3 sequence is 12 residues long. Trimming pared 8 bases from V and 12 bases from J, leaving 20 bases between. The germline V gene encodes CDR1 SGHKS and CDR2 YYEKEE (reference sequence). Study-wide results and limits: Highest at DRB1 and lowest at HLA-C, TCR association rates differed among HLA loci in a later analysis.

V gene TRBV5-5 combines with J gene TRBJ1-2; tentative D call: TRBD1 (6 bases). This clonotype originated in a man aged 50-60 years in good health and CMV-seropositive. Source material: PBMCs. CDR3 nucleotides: TGTGCCAGTGCAGGGGACACCTGGGCGGACACCTTC. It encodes CASAGDTWADTF.